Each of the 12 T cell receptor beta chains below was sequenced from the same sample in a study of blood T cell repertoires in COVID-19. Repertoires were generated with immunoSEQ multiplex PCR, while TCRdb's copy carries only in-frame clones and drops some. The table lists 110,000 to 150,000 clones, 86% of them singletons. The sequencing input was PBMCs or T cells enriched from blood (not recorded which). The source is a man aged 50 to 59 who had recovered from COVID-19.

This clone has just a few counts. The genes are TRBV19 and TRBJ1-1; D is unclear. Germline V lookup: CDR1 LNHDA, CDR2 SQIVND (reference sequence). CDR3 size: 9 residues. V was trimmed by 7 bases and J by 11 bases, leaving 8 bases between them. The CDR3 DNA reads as TGTGCCAGTACAAAGAGGGCTTTCTTT. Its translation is CASTKRAFF.

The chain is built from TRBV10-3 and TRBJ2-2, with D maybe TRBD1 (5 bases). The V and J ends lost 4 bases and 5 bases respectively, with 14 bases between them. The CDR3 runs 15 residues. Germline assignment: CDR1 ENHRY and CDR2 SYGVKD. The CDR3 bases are TGTGCCATCAGTGGCCGTGGCAGGGCTACCGGGGAGCTGTTTTTT. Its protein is CAISGRGRATGELFF.

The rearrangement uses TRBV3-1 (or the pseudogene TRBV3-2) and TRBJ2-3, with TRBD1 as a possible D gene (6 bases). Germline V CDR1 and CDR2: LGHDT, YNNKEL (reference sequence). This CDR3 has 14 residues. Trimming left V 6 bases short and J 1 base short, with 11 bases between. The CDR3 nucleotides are TGTGCCAGCAGTACAGGGTTCGGCACAGATACGCAGTATTTT. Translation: CASSTGFGTDTQYF.

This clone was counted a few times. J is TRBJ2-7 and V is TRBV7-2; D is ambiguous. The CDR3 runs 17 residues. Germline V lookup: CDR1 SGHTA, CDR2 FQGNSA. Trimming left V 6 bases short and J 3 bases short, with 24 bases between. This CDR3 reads CASSRKDQPTRGYEQYF. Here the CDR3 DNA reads TGTGCCAGCAGTCGAAAGGATCAACCAACAAGAGGCTACGAGCAGTACTTC.

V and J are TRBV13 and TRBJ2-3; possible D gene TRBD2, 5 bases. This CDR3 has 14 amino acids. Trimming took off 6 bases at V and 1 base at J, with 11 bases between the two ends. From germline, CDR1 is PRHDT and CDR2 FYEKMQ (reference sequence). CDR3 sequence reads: CASRDGVGTDTQYF. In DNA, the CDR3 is TGTGCCAGCAGGGACGGGGTTGGCACAGATACGCAGTATTTT.

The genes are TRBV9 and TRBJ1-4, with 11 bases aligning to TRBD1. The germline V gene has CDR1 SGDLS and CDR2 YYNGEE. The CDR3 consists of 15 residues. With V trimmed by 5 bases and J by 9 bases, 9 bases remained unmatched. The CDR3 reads CASSRTGQGEQKLFF. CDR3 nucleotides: TGTGCCAGCAGTCGAACGGGACAGGGGGAACAAAAACTGTTTTTT. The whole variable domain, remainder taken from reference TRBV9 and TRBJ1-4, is DSGVTQTPKHLITATGQRVTLRCSPRSGDLSVYWYQQSLDQGLQFLIQYYNGEERAKGNILERFSAQQFPDLHSELNLSSLELGDSALYFCASSRTGQGEQKLFFGSGTQLSVL.

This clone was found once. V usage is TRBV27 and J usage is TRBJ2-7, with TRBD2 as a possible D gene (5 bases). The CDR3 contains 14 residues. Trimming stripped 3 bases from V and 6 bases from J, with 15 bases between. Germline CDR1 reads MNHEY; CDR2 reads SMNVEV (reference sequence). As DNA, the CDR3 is TGTGCCAGCAGTTTCGGGGTTAGGCATGGCGAGCAGTACTTC. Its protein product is CASSFGVRHGEQYF.

CDR3 in amino acids: CASSMALSQGAGSNQPQHF. DNA for the CDR3: TGTGCCAGTAGTATGGCCCTGAGTCAGGGGGCAGGGAGCAATCAGCCCCAGCATTTT. The J gene is TRBJ1-5, the V gene TRBV19; 8 nucleotides match TRBD1. The ends lost 3 bases at V and 1 base at J; junction bases unmatched: 14. The CDR3 is made up of 19 amino acids. CDR1 LNHDA and CDR2 SQIVND come from the germline V gene (reference sequence).

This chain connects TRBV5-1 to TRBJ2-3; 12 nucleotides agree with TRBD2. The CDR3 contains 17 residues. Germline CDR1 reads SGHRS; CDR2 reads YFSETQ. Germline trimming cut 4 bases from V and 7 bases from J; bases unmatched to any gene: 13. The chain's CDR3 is CASSPWGLAGGLNTQYF. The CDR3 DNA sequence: TGCGCCAGCAGCCCTTGGGGGCTAGCGGGAGGGCTAAATACGCAGTATTTT.

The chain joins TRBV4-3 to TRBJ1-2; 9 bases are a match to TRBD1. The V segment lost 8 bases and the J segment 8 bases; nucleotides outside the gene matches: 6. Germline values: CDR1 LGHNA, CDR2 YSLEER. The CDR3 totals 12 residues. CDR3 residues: CASSQGATGYTF. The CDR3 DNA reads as TGCGCCAGCTCACAGGGGGCGACGGGCTACACCTTC.

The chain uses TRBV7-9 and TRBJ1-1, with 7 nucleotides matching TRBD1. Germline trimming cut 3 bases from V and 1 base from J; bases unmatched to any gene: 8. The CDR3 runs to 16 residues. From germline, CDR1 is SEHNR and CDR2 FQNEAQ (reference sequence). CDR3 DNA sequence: TGTGCCAGCAGCTTTGGTTTGCGACAGGGGAACACTGAAGCTTTCTTT. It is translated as CASSFGLRQGNTEAFF.

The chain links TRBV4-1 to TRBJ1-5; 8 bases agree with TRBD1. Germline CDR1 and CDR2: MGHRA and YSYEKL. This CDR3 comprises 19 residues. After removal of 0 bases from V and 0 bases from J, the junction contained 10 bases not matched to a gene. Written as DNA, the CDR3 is TGCGCCAGCAGCCAAGATCTAATAGGACAGGGCCATAGCAATCAGCCCCAGCATTTT. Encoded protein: CASSQDLIGQGHSNQPQHF.